A selection of T cell receptor beta chains follows, all from one sample in a study of shared clonotypes between healthy human individuals. Profiling relied on immunoSEQ multiplex PCR, and the TCRdb table lists in-frame clones only, not all of them. In the table there are under 150,000 clones, about 62% of which are singletons. The sequencing input was memory CD8+ T cells sorted from blood. These receptors originate from a woman in her thirties in good health. CDR3s include the opening cysteine and the closing phenylalanine or tryptophan. D genes are given only for firm matches. Rows may omit the clone size; those that give it use once, few, many or a size class.

abundance | j_gene | d_gene | v_gene | CDR3aa | CDR3nt
- | TRBJ2-4 | - | TRBV7-6 | CASSFRPGPRAIQYF | TGTGCCAGCAGCTTCAGGCCAGGCCCACGCGCGATTCAGTACTTC
- | TRBJ2-7 | - | TRBV15 | CATSSSVGLAYEQYF | TGTGCCACCAGCTCCTCGGTAGGTCTAGCCTACGAGCAGTACTTC
- | TRBJ1-1 | - | TRBV28 | CASSLGLLQAFF | TGTGCCAGCAGTTTAGGTCTACTGCAAGCTTTCTTT
- | TRBJ1-2 | - | TRBV5-4 | CASSLGGAYGYTF | TGTGCCAGCAGCTTAGGGGGGGCCTATGGCTACACCTTC
- | TRBJ2-2 | - | TRBV4-2 | CASSQIRGRWGREAGELFF | TGTGCCAGCAGCCAAATTCGGGGGCGTTGGGGGAGAGAGGCCGGGGAGCTGTTTTTT
- | TRBJ2-1 | - | TRBV9 | CASSVAQVLVDNEQFF | TGTGCCAGCAGCGTAGCGCAGGTGTTAGTCGACAATGAGCAGTTCTTC
- | TRBJ1-2 | - | TRBV5-6 | CASSLDGAQGYTF | TGTGCCAGCAGCTTGGATGGGGCGCAGGGCTACACCTTC
once | TRBJ1-1 | - | TRBV7-9 | CASSLVSGGRTEAFF | TGTGCCAGCAGCTTAGTATCCGGGGGCCGTACTGAAGCTTTCTTT
- | TRBJ2-7 | TRBD1 | TRBV15 | CATSRDRDRSFYEQYF | TGTGCCACCAGCAGGGACCGGGACAGGTCCTTCTACGAGCAGTACTTC
- | TRBJ2-5 | TRBD2 | TRBV6-5 | CASTGGETQYF | TGTGCCAGCACGGGAGGAGAGACCCAGTACTTC
once | TRBJ2-7 | TRBD2 | TRBV11-2 | CASTFLTSRFSYEQYF | TGTGCCAGCACCTTCCTGACTAGCCGCTTCTCCTACGAGCAGTACTTC
- | TRBJ2-7 | TRBD2 | TRBV9 | CASSLSGRSEQYF | TGTGCCAGCAGCCTTAGCGGGAGGAGCGAGCAGTACTTC
few | TRBJ2-7 | TRBD1 | TRBV7-9 | CASSTPGQGATYEQYF | TGTGCCAGCAGCACTCCGGGACAGGGGGCAACCTACGAGCAGTACTTC
many | TRBJ1-4 | - | TRBV6-5 | CASRSEGMDEKLFF | TGTGCCAGCAGGTCGGAGGGGATGGATGAAAAACTGTTTTTT
- | TRBJ1-3 | - | TRBV19 | CASSRRHREGSGNTIYF | TGTGCCAGTAGTAGAAGACACAGGGAAGGATCTGGAAACACCATATATTTT
few | TRBJ2-5 | - | TRBV28 | CASSLLTGQKTQYF | TGTGCCAGCAGTTTACTGACAGGTCAAAAGACCCAGTACTTC
- | TRBJ2-7 | - | TRBV20-1 | CSAQLVFEQYF | TGCAGTGCCCAACTAGTTTTCGAGCAGTACTTC
- | TRBJ2-7 | - | TRBV10-3 | CAISEYGPSNHYEQYF | TGTGCCATCAGTGAGTATGGCCCCTCCAACCACTACGAGCAGTACTTC
- | TRBJ2-7 | - | TRBV5-1 | CASSPRTGLGSYEQYF | TGCGCCAGCAGCCCGAGAACAGGGTTGGGCTCCTACGAGCAGTACTTC
- | TRBJ2-7 | TRBD2 | TRBV4-2 | CASSLAALAGREQYF | TGTGCCAGCAGCTTGGCCGCACTAGCGGGACGCGAGCAGTACTTC
- | TRBJ2-7 | TRBD2 | TRBV6-5 | CASSLSGGLTYEQYF | TGTGCCAGCAGTTTGAGCGGGGGGTTAACCTACGAGCAGTACTTC
few | TRBJ2-7 | TRBD2 | TRBV4-2 | CASSLASGSGEQYF | TGTGCCAGCAGCCTGGCTAGCGGGAGTGGTGAGCAGTACTTC
- | TRBJ1-1 | - | TRBV5-1 | CASSLVSNTEAFF | TGCGCCAGCAGCTTGGTCTCGAACACTGAAGCTTTCTTT
- | TRBJ1-5 | - | TRBV15 | CATSRDWVSGNQPQHF | TGTGCCACCAGCAGAGATTGGGTTAGTGGCAATCAGCCCCAGCATTTT
- | TRBJ2-1 | - | TRBV10-3 | CPLLRHNEQFF | TGTCCCCTTCTACGGCATAATGAGCAGTTCTTC
- | TRBJ1-1 | - | TRBV19 | CASSIDLGISAFF | TGTGCCAGTAGTATCGATCTTGGGATTTCGGCTTTCTTT
many | TRBJ2-1 | - | TRBV21-1 | CASSRLMGRPKGEQFF | TGTGCCAGCAGCAGATTGATGGGACGGCCCAAAGGGGAGCAGTTCTTC
- | TRBJ1-2 | - | TRBV9 | CASSVGDYGYTF | TGTGCCAGCAGCGTCGGAGACTATGGCTACACCTTC
- | TRBJ2-1 | - | TRBV7-3 | CASSLETGLENEQFF | TGTGCCAGCAGCTTAGAAACGGGCCTGGAGAATGAGCAGTTCTTC
- | TRBJ2-7 | TRBD1 | TRBV13 | CASSLTGKSYEQYF | TGTGCCAGCAGCTTGACAGGGAAGTCCTACGAGCAGTACTTC
- | TRBJ1-5 | TRBD1 | TRBV28 | CASSFTPRLGQGCQPQHF | TGTGCCAGCAGTTTTACACCCCGCCTTGGACAGGGTTGTCAGCCCCAGCATTTT
- | TRBJ2-1 | - | TRBV4-2 | CASSQEGQIGLASDQQFF | TGTGCCAGCAGCCAAGAGGGCCAAATTGGATTAGCATCCGATCAGCAGTTCTTC
- | TRBJ2-1 | - | TRBV6-6 | CASSGQGSYNEQFF | TGTGCCAGCAGTGGGCAGGGCTCCTACAATGAGCAGTTCTTC
- | TRBJ2-1 | - | TRBV2 | CASTLYTEQFF | TGTGCCAGCACCCTTTACACTGAGCAGTTCTTC
- | TRBJ1-1 | - | TRBV1 | CTTYRDTGVGTEAFF | TGCACCACGTACCGGGACACGGGAGTCGGGACTGAAGCTTTCTTT
once | TRBJ1-5 | TRBD1 | TRBV25-1 | CASSGTGTENQPQHF | TGTGCCAGCAGTGGCACCGGGACAGAAAATCAGCCCCAGCATTTT
- | TRBJ2-7 | TRBD2 | TRBV28 | CASSLGAWWGSGRPEQYF | TGTGCCAGCAGTTTGGGGGCCTGGTGGGGTAGCGGGAGGCCGGAGCAGTACTTC
many | TRBJ2-1 | - | TRBV7-9 | CASSLALGAGNEQFF | TGTGCCAGCAGCTTAGCGTTGGGGGCCGGGAATGAGCAGTTCTTC
- | TRBJ2-5 | - | TRBV5-6 | CASSFNGDRETQYF | TGTGCCAGCAGCTTCAATGGGGACCGGGAGACCCAGTACTTC
many | TRBJ2-7 | TRBD2 | TRBV6-4 | CASSDQAGEGYEQYF | TGTGCCAGCAGTGATCAAGCGGGAGAGGGGTACGAGCAGTACTTC
- | TRBJ2-3 | TRBD2 | TRBV6-5 | CASRTSGTDTQYF | TGTGCCAGCAGGACTAGCGGCACAGATACGCAGTATTTT
- | TRBJ2-7 | TRBD1 | TRBV19 | CASKRTWGTGSIEQYF | TGTGCCAGTAAGAGGACGTGGGGGACAGGGTCTATCGAGCAGTACTTC
large | TRBJ2-7 | - | TRBV6-5 | CASSSGLLGEQYF | TGTGCCAGCAGTTCCGGACTTCTCGGGGAGCAGTACTTC
- | TRBJ2-1 | TRBD2 | TRBV19 | CASSTGGREYNEQFF | TGTGCCAGTAGTACGGGCGGGAGGGAATACAATGAGCAGTTCTTC
- | TRBJ2-7 | - | TRBV10-3 | CAISLAGANEQYF | TGTGCCATCAGCCTCGCAGGGGCGAACGAGCAGTACTTC
- | TRBJ2-7 | - | TRBV7-8 | CASSQGGLAGSYEQYF | TGTGCCAGCAGCCAGGGGGGGCTAGCGGGTTCCTACGAGCAGTACTTC
- | TRBJ2-3 | - | TRBV6-5 | CASSLGAGTDTQYF | TGTGCCAGCAGCCTGGGGGCCGGGACAGATACGCAGTATTTT
- | TRBJ2-7 | TRBD2 | TRBV13 | CASSPSTPILAGGLEQYF | TGTGCCAGCAGCCCGTCGACACCGATACTAGCGGGAGGGCTCGAGCAGTACTTC
once | TRBJ2-7 | TRBD2 | TRBV5-1 | CASSLAPGGYEQYF | TGCGCCAGCAGCTTGGCCCCGGGAGGTTACGAGCAGTACTTC
- | TRBJ1-1 | - | TRBV7-9 | CASSVDSEAFF | TGTGCCAGCAGCGTGGACAGTGAAGCTTTCTTT
- | TRBJ2-1 | TRBD2 | TRBV4-1 | CASSPFPKREGLNEQFF | TGCGCCAGCAGCCCGTTTCCTAAGCGGGAGGGCCTGAATGAGCAGTTCTTC
- | TRBJ2-3 | TRBD1 | TRBV5-5 | CASSLAEQGAPDTQYF | TGTGCCAGCAGCTTGGCGGAACAGGGGGCCCCAGATACGCAGTATTTT